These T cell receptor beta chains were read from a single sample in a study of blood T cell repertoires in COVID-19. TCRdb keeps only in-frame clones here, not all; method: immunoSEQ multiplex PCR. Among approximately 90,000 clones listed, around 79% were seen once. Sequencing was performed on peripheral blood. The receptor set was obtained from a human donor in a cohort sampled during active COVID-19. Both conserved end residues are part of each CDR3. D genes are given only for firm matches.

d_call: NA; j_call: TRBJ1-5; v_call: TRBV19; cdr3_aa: CASTTNSRGQPQHF
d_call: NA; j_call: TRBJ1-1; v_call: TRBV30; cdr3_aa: CASRWTPFEAFF
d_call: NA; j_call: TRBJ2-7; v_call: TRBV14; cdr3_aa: CASSPGVGEQYF
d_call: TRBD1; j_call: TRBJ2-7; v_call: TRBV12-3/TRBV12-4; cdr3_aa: CASTRTGSYEQYF
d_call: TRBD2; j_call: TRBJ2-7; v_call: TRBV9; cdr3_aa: CASSPGLAGAYEQYF
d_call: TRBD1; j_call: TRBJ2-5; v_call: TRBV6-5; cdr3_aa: CASTPQGESQETQYF
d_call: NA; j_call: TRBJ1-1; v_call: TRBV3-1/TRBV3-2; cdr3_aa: CASSQVGDTEAFF
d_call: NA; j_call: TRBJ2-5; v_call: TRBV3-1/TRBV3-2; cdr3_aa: CASSQSGSTETQYF
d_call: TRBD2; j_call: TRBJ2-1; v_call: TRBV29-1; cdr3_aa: CSVEPSGRGDEQFF
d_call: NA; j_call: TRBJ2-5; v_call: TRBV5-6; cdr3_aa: CASRLQGRETQYF
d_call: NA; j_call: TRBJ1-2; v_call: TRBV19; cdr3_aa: CASSIGRSYGYTF
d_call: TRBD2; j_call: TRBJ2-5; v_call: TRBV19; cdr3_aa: CASSKLAGGSETQYF
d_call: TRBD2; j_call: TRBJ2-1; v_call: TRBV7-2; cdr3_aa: CASSLPLAAQFF
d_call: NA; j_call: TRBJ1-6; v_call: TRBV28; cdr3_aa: CASTNLGREDSPLHF
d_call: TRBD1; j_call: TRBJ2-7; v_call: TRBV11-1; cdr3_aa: CASSLRDRDYEQYF
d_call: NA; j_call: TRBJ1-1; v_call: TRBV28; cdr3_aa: CASRYREAFF
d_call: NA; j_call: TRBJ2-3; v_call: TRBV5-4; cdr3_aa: CASSLRGIGTDTQYF
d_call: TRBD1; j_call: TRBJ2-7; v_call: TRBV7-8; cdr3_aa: CASSVAPGQGSYEQYF
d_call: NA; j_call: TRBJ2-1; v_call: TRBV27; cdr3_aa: CASSFAGLPIQTGYNEQFF
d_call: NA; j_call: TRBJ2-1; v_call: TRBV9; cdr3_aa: CASSVVSLASEQFF
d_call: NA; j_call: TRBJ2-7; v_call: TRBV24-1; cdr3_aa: CATSDPTDYEQYF
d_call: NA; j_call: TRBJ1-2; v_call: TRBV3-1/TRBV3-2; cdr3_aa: CASSQEGAANYGYTF
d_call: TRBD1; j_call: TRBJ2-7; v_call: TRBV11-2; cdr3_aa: CAGQGRSYEQYF
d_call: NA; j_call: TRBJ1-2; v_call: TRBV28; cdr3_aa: CASAFQGGYTF
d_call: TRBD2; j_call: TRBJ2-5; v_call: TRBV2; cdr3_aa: CASKGLAGVRETQYF
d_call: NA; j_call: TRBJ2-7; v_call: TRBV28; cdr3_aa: CASSLDFGGPNSYEQYF
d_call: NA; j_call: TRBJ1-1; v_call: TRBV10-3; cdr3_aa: CAISRQRNEAFF
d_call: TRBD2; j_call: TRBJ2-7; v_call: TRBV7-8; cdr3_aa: CASSLAGLATYEQYF
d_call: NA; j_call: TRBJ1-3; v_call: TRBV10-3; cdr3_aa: CAISDSSSGNTIYF
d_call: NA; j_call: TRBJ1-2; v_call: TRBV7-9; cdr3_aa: CASSSTLQGYGYTF
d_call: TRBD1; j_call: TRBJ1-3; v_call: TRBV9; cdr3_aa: CASSVGTGISGNTIYF
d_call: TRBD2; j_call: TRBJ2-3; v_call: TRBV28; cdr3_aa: CASSLPPQLAGGPRADTQYF
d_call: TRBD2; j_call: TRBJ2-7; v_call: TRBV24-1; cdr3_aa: CATSDSGTSGIYEQYF
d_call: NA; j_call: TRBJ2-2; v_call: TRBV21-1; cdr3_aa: CAASGADRTSGRVRAGELFF
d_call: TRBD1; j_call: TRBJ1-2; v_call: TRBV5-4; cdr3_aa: CASRKDRANYGYTF
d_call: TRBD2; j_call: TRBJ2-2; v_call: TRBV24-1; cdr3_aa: CATGTSGNTGELFF
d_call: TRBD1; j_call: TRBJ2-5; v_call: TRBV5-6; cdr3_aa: CASSGMGQGYLETQYF
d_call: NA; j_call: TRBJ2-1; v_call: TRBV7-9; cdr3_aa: CASSLEGDGSEFF
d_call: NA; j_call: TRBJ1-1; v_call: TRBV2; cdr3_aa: CASIPPSGAQAFF
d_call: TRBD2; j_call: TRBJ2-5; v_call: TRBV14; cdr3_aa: CASSQALGRGQETQYF
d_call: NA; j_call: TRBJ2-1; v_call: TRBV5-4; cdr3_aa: CASSRDWNNEQFF
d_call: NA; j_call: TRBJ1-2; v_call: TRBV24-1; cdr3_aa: CATSEPGRGYGYTF
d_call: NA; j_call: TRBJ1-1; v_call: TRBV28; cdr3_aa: CASSPLGGVRMNTEAFF
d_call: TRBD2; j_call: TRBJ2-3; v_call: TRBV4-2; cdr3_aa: CASSQDRGTRDTDTQYF
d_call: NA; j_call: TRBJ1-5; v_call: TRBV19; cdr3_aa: CASSKSPLSNQPQHF